This T cell receptor (beta chain) is drawn from a study of blood T cell repertoires in COVID-19 (dated by TCRdb to between 2020 and 2021). Study-level background: Collaborator samples came from the United States, Italy and Spain and covered acute and convalescent phases of COVID-19. The prospective study material was composed of cDNA or gDNA derived from T cells, B-cell-depleted T cells, or PBMCs. The dataset comprised deeply sampled blood TCRbeta repertoires from subjects exposed to, actively infected with, or recovered from COVID-19. The repertoires were released in a freely available public database meant as a resource for research on the immune response to SARS-CoV-2. The samples were drawn from the first 160 participants of the ongoing ImmuneRACE study and from 1,254 subjects provided by 6 global collaborators. A de-identified subject ID, COVID-19 status, age in years and sex were almost always included in the sample metadata. Where available, HLA class I and class II types were taken from metadata supplied by the sample provider and were not determined by assay-based typing. The investigation overall reported the following: The quantity of clinical and demographic metadata differed by source and by participant and was supplied without curation.

The CDR3 contains 16 residues, cysteine and phenylalanine counted. This entry keeps only the CDR3 DNA: 48 bases, framed from base 1. As encoded in the germline V gene (reference sequence), CDR1 is SGHAT while CDR2 is FQDESV. The trim is 7 bases for V and 2 bases for J, with a gap of 17 bases between the germline ends. TCRbeta CDR3 regions were amplified from genomic DNA using the immunoSEQ Assay, a bias-controlled multiplex PCR. The study's processing was this. Within the assay, amplification of reference gene primers was used to estimate how many nucleated cells each sample contained. To quantify the absolute abundance of each unique TCRbeta CDR3 rearrangement, sequence reads were collapsed and filtered. For each sample, productive Simpson clonality was calculated as the square root of Simpson's diversity index over productive rearrangements. Entries here come from immuneACCESS through TCRdb and include only in-frame sequences with V and J called. Some clones fail to appear in such tables; in the studies checked, an unresolved V gene covers under half of the shortfall, and the cause of the remainder is unknown. The V and J calls and clone size are taken from that table; D and trimming were inferred from the DNA. The table for this sample lists 95,000 to 110,000 clones; less than 90% of them were counted only once. The ten top clones hold approximately 4% of the sample.

The collaborating institutions used their own protocols to collect whole blood in K2EDTA tubes. For TCRbeta analysis, collaborators shipped samples as frozen whole blood, isolated PBMCs, or DNA extracted from either of those sample types. Turning to this clone: Its antigen remains unidentified. The sample holds no much larger clone one base away, and base qualities are not on file.

This chain joins TRBV11-1 to TRBJ2-2, and the D gene may be TRBD2, 6 bases matching. This TCR was sampled from a human donor in a cohort sampled during active COVID-19. The sequencing sample was made of peripheral blood. The DNA sequence reads TGTGCCAGCAAGGGAGGCCCACTACTAAACACCGGGGAGCTGTTTTTT. This is translated as CASKGGPLLNTGELFF.